A single T cell receptor (beta chain) is shown here with its context. The data were taken from a study of cytomegalovirus exposure and HLA in healthy donors. The PCR contained 60 Vbeta and 13 Jbeta primers. Profiled with immunoSEQ multiplex PCR; TCRdb holds only in-frame clones, not every one. The sample shows about 160,000 clones, 85% of them seen only once. The germline gives CDR1 MNHEY, CDR2 SMNVEV (reference sequence). The ends were cut back, 2 bases at V and 5 bases at J, with 16 bases in the middle. The CDR3 totals 15 residues. The specimen was PBMCs. The source of this sequence is a boy aged 2-15 years in good health and CMV-seronegative. The rearrangement links TRBV27 to TRBJ2-7; possibly TRBD2 for D (6 bases). The CDR3 region is CASSLDPRLGHEQYF. CDR3 nucleotide sequence: TGTGCCAGCAGTTTAGACCCTCGACTAGGTCACGAGCAGTACTTC.